This T cell receptor beta chain was retrieved from a study of regulatory T cells in long-lasting Graves disease. Points from the study as a whole: Researchers reported studying only peripheral blood, not thyroid tissue.

V gave up 2 bases and J gave up 5 bases; unmatched junction bases: 5. The CDR3 extends over 15 amino acids. Germline CDR1 WNHNN, CDR2 SYGVQD (reference sequence). At least ten counts were recorded for this clonotype. Its antigen remains unidentified. The sample's time point: newly diagnosed GD, antithyroid drugs for less than 3 months. PBMC RNA served as the TCR library source. Arm-PCR of CDR3 regions with iRepertoire HTBI primers generated TCR beta libraries. TCRdb re-called the multiplex PCR reads through MiXCR, storing one row per CDR3 protein. The sample records around 420,000 distinct CDR3 sequences, about 14% being singletons.

The material sequenced was peripheral blood mononuclear cells (PBMCs), taken at new diagnosis, from a patient treated with antithyroid drugs. This clonotype originated in a female donor with Graves disease. The J gene is TRBJ2-3, the V gene TRBV10-1, with 9 bases fitting TRBD2. CDR3 residues: CASSEASGVLDTQYF. The CDR3 nucleotides read TGCGCCAGCAGTGAGGCTAGCGGGGTGCTAGATACGCAGTATTTT.